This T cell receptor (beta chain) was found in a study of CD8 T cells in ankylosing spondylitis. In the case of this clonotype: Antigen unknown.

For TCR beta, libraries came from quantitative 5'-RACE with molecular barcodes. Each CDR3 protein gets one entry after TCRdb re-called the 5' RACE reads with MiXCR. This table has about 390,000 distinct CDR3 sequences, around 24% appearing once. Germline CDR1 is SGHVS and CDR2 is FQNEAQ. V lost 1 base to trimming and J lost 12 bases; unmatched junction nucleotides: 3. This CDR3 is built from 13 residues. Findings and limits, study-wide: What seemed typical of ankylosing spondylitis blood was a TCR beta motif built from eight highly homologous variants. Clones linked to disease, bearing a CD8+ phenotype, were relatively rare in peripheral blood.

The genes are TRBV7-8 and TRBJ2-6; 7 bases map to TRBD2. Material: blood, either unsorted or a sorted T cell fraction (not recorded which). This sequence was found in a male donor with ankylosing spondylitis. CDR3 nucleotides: TGTGCCAGCAGCTTAGGGGGGGGGACCGTCCTGACTTTC. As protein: CASSLGGGTVLTF.